Sequencing of this T cell receptor (beta chain) was carried out in a study of breast tumors, draining lymph nodes, adjacent tissues. General observations from the study: Luminal-like breast cancer showed significantly greater tumor-nontumor repertoire similarity than basal-like breast cancer did. Data only fit, rather than demonstrated, lymph node origin of most tumor T cells. Most tumor T cells seemingly derive from lymph node, then expand in tumor.

CDR1 SGHVS and CDR2 FQNEAQ come from the germline V gene. The CDR3 has 15 amino acids. J gave up 5 bases and V 0 bases, and 7 bases lay outside the gene matches. This clonotype was detected ten times or more. What it binds is unknown. TCRdb fed the multiplex PCR reads into MiXCR, producing one record per CDR3 protein. The data hold tens of thousands of distinct CDR3 sequences, with under 55% observed a single time. The genes are TRBV7-8 and TRBJ2-7, with 7 nucleotides matching TRBD2. The sequenced sample was breast tumor tissue. This TCR derives from a female donor with breast cancer. Some clones in this sample may be carry-over from other donors' samples. The CDR3 sequence: CASSLAAGLPNEQYF. Here the CDR3 DNA reads TGTGCCAGCAGCTTAGCGGCGGGACTACCCAACGAGCAGTACTTC. The whole variable domain, remainder taken from reference TRBV7-8 and TRBJ2-7, is GAGVSQSPRYKVAKRGQDVALRCDPISGHVSLFWYQQALGQGPEFLTYFQNEAQLDKSGLPSDRFFAERPEGSVSTLKIQRTQQEDSAVYLCASSLAAGLPNEQYFGPGTRLTVT.